This TCR beta chain is drawn from a study of CD8+ T cells in alopecia areata. CDR1 and CDR2 from the germline V gene are SGHTA and FQGNSA. V gave up 3 bases and J gave up 5 bases; unmatched junction bases: 11. The CDR3 runs 17 residues. Following RNA extraction, reverse transcription yielded cDNA that acted as the sequencing template. The data were produced by immunoSEQ multiplex PCR, yet TCRdb's version contains in-frame clones alone and is incomplete. Of some 56,000 clones listed, over 95% are singletons. The chain employs TRBV7-2 and TRBJ2-3, with 10 bases identical to TRBD2. Material: CD8+ T cells sorted from blood, obtained at week 0. The receptor comes from a human donor with alopecia areata. CDR3 DNA sequence: TGTGCCAGCAGCTTCCTCAGGAGCGGGGGGGCTGAAGATACGCAGTATTTT. This sequence encodes CASSFLRSGGAEDTQYF.